The present entry profiles one T cell receptor beta chain with its context. Its specific antigen is unknown. Within one base of it there is no much larger clone, and no base qualities were kept. The source of the sample is a study of graft-versus-host responses after intestinal transplantation (dated by TCRdb to about 2021). With respect to the entire study: The transplants that recipients got were multivisceral, liver-intestinal, or isolated intestinal. All recipients received anti-thymocyte globulin induction followed by maintenance tacrolimus and steroids for around three years. After intestinal transplantation, graft-versus-host and host-versus-graft alloreactive T cell clones in the graft, circulation and bone marrow were tracked using bulk TCR-beta CDR3 sequencing. Alloreactive clones were identified by sequencing pre-transplant mixed lymphocyte reaction products and comparing these products with unstimulated pre-transplant donor and recipient T cells. The cohort enrolled 20 to 30 intestinal transplant recipients including one retransplant, and 3 patients lacking pretransplant specimens were excluded. Donor T cell macrochimerism was defined as a peak of at least 4% donor T cells among recipient peripheral blood mononuclear cells. Samples from a few later patients were sequenced in-house on an Illumina MiSeq with MiXCR processing rather than by the commercial service. General findings and caveats noted by the study authors: GvH clones turned up in recipient bone marrow, with some appearing earlier in ileal mucosa or blood, a pattern consistent with an intestinal mucosal origin. In patients with donor T cell macrochimerism, the allografts had high GvH to HvG T cell clonal ratios. Early after transplant, declines in HvG clones were associated with peak levels of circulating GvH clones. Conclusions were limited by the relatively low number and heterogeneity of intestinal transplant patients.

Sequences MRHNA (CDR1) and SNTAGT (CDR2) are obtained from the germline V gene. V trim: 0 bases; J trim: 4 bases; unmatched bases: 1. CDR3 length: 14 amino acids, cysteine to phenylalanine. This entry keeps only the CDR3 DNA: 42 bases, framed from base 1. Library generation was performed with the immunoSEQ multiplex PCR assay. For most patients, genomic DNA was isolated with the Qiagen DNeasy Blood and Tissue Kit and sent frozen to Adaptive Biotechnologies for TCR sequencing. High-throughput TCR-beta CDR3 sequencing of genomic DNA from most patients was performed by Adaptive Biotechnologies. Per the authors' processing: Adaptive's ImmunoSEQ software supplied the TCR sequencing data for around 19 patients, while MiXCR and VDJtools were used to process three other patients. CD4 versus CD8 sorting errors were corrected by removing sequences found in both subsets at a frequency ratio below 5:1. Because the origin of CDR3 nucleotide sequences shared between donor and recipient could not be assigned, those sequences were removed. At least 2-fold expansion over unstimulated cells and a minimum CFSE-low frequency of 0.002% (template counts) or 0.001% (read counts) were required for clones to be classified as alloreactive. Clones were considered mappable if detected in sequenced pre-transplant spleen, lymph node, or MLR CFSE-low populations of the donor or recipient. Cumulative frequency of alloreactive clones was calculated as a percentage of all sequences weighted by copy number. TCRdb stores this immuneACCESS table with in-frame sequences only. Part of the clones is absent; in the studies checked, under half of the shortfall reflects unresolved V genes, and no reason is known for the rest. That table supplies the V and J calls and clone size; D and trimming were determined from the DNA. For this sample there are approximately 92,000 clones; over 80% appear just once. The leading ten clones occupy around 6% of the sample.

The time point label here, explained by the study, means: cells obtained before transplantation from donor or recipient. CD3+CD4+ and CD3+CD8+ populations were FACS-sorted from unstimulated pre-transplant donor and recipient cells taken from spleen or lymph nodes. This sequence originates from a human donor who received an intestinal transplant. The specimen comprised unstimulated CD8+ T cells sorted from spleen or lymph node cells, sampled before intestinal transplant. The chain was built from TRBV6-4 and TRBJ2-3; 7 central bases correspond to TRBD1. This receptor carries the CDR3 CASSDSQGADTQYF. The DNA is as follows: TGTGCCAGCAGTGACTCGCAGGGGGCAGATACGCAGTATTTT.